The T cell receptor (beta chain) under discussion was sequenced for a study of regulatory T cells in long-lasting Graves disease. Study-wide points: Whereas about a thousand public clonotypes were shared by new patients, persistent patients shared more, at some 3,000. Samples came from peripheral blood alone, without thyroid tissue. Newly diagnosed disease favored TRBV20-1 and TRBJ2-1 over persistent disease.

V dropped 0 bases and J dropped 1 base, with 7 bases sitting between them. Germline assignment: CDR1 MNHEY and CDR2 SVGAGI. The CDR3 is 14 amino acids. Many counts were recorded for this clonotype. Antigen: not known. The time point: persistent/refractory GD, antithyroid drugs over 5 years with positive TRAb. Construction of the TCR library relied on RNA isolated from PBMCs. Each of the patients was recruited from an endocrinology department situated in Xi'an, China. Construction of the TCR beta libraries employed iRepertoire HTBI primers in conjunction with Arm-PCR of CDR3 regions. Each CDR3 protein is one row after TCRdb ran MiXCR on the multiplex PCR reads. The table lists approximately 470,000 distinct CDR3 sequences, 20% of them singletons.

The sample here was peripheral blood mononuclear cells (PBMCs), taken when the disease was refractory, from a patient treated with antithyroid drugs. The clonotype was recovered from a female donor with Graves disease. The rearrangement joins TRBV6-5 to TRBJ2-7; D ambiguous. CDR3 DNA sequence: TGTGCCAGCAGTTACTCTCTGCTGTCCTACGAGCAGTACTTC. This sequence encodes CASSYSLLSYEQYF.